Each of the 32 T cell receptor beta chains below was sequenced from the same sample in a study of early T cells in non-severe SARS-CoV-2 infection. MiXCR, applied by TCRdb to the 5' RACE reads, yields one record per CDR3 protein. The sample includes about 62,000 distinct CDR3 sequences, around 9.9% of them seen just once. The sequenced sample was whole blood. The receptor source for this set is an adult who was a healthcare worker with PCR-confirmed SARS-CoV-2 infection or an uninfected control (not recorded which).

This clonotype was detected only a few times. The chain uses TRBV5-1 and TRBJ1-4; D call uncertain. The CDR3 runs 17 residues. Looked up from germline, CDR1 is SGHRS and CDR2 is YFSETQ. The V end lost 2 bases, the J end lost 0 bases, and 14 bases lay between the germline ends. The CDR3 protein is CASSFLPLDATNEKLFF. CDR3 coding DNA: TGCGCCAGCAGCTTTTTACCCCTCGACGCAACTAATGAAAAACTGTTTTTT.

V gene TRBV7-9 combines with J gene TRBJ1-1, with D possibly being TRBD1 (5 bases). CDR1 is SEHNR, CDR2 FQNEAQ, per germline (reference sequence). The V and J ends lost 5 bases and 7 bases respectively, with 8 bases between them. The CDR3 is made up of 11 amino acids. The CDR3 loop reads CASSQTDEAFF. For the CDR3, the DNA is TGTGCCAGCAGCCAGACAGATGAAGCTTTCTTT.

This clonotype appeared many times. The chain carries TRBV5-6 and TRBJ1-1; TRBD1 matches at 7 bases. Germline V gene sequence: CDR1 SGHDT, CDR2 YYEEEE. V was pared by 1 base and J by 8 bases, with 17 bases of the junction left unmatched. This CDR3 comprises 17 residues. CDR3 residues: CASSLSLTGPPKWEAFF. CDR3 sequence (DNA): TGTGCCAGCAGCTTGTCACTGACAGGGCCACCCAAATGGGAAGCTTTCTTT.

The V gene is TRBV5-6, the J gene TRBJ2-1; no firm D call. CDR1 and CDR2 from the germline V gene are SGHDT and YYEEEE. This CDR3 spans 11 amino acids. Trimming cost V 2 bases and J 7 bases, with 4 bases left between them. DNA for the CDR3: TGTGCCAGCAGCTTCGATAATGAGCAGTTCTTC. Protein sequence: CASSFDNEQFF.

V and J are TRBV12-2 and TRBJ2-5; the table's TRBD1 call for D was not verified on the DNA. TRBV12-2 is a known pseudogene. There are 17 residues in the CDR3. The CDR3 coding sequence is TGTGCAAGTCGCTTAGTAGGTCAGGTCCCCACGCACCAGACCCAGTACTTC. Translation gives CASRLVGQVPTHQTQYF.

This clonotype was recorded a few times. This chain joins TRBV11-3 and TRBJ2-3; 8 nucleotides agree with TRBD2. Looked up from germline, CDR1 is SGHNT and CDR2 is YENEEA. The CDR3 length is 16 residues. Unmatched junction bases numbered 5, after V lost 0 bases and J lost 3 bases. CDR3 nucleotides: TGTGCCAGCAGCTTAGATTTTGGCGGGGGGACAGATACGCAGTATTTT. This sequence encodes CASSLDFGGGTDTQYF.

This clonotype was seen a few times. The chain has TRBV19 and TRBJ2-5, with D maybe TRBD2 (7 bases). CDR1 is LNHDA, CDR2 SQIVND, per germline (reference sequence). Deletions cut 6 bases from V and 1 base from J, with 21 bases between. The CDR3 spans 17 residues. CDR3 in DNA: TGTGCCAGTAGCGGCCCATACTTTAGGGGGGGCCAAGAGACCCAGTACTTC. As protein: CASSGPYFRGGQETQYF. Using reference TRBV19 and TRBJ2-5 for the parts outside the CDR3, the full variable domain is DGGITQSPKYLFRKEGQNVTLSCEQNLNHDAMYWYRQDPGQGLRLIYYSQIVNDFQKGDIAEGYSVSREKKESFPLTVTSAQKNPTAFYLCASSGPYFRGGQETQYFGPGTRLLVL.

This clonotype was counted at least ten times. This chain links TRBV11-2 with TRBJ2-5; 7 positions agree with TRBD2. This CDR3 contains 17 residues. Germline loops: CDR1 SGHAT, CDR2 FQNNGV. The V and J ends lost 4 bases and 2 bases, in that order; junction bases with no gene match: 13. CDR3 DNA sequence: TGTGCCAGCAGCTCTAAGGGGCGGGGGTACCTACAAGAGACCCAGTACTTC. This encodes CASSSKGRGYLQETQYF.

This clonotype occurred a few times. V usage is TRBV5-1 and J usage is TRBJ2-3; perhaps TRBD1 as D (6 bases). Germline-derived CDR1 and CDR2 are SGHRS and YFSETQ. V shed 2 bases and J shed 2 bases, with 9 bases lying between them. This CDR3 is 14 amino acids long. CDR3 DNA sequence: TGCGCCAGCAGCTTCAGGGGTGACACAGATACGCAGTATTTT. This translates into CASSFRGDTDTQYF. The entire variable domain, with the rest obtained from reference TRBV5-1 and TRBJ2-3, is as follows: KAGVTQTPRYLIKTRGQQVTLSCSPISGHRSVSWYQQTPGQGLQFLFEYFSETQRNKGNFPGRFSGRQFSNSRSEMNVSTLELGDSALYLCASSFRGDTDTQYFGPGTRLTVL.

The genes are TRBV2 and TRBJ2-5; 9 bases agree with TRBD2. The V gene end was trimmed by 8 bases and the J gene end by 4 bases; junction bases not matched to a gene: 8. CDR3 length: 14 amino acids. Germline CDR1 is SNHLY and CDR2 is FYNNEI. The CDR3 loop is CASGGGGARETQYF. The CDR3 DNA reads as TGTGCCAGCGGTGGCGGGGGGGCCAGAGAGACCCAGTACTTC.

This clonotype was observed a few times. The V and J genes are TRBV18 and TRBJ1-3; D remains unclear. This CDR3 region has 17 residues. Germline-derived CDR1 and CDR2 are KGHSH and LQKENI. V was pared by 1 base and J by 0 bases, with 13 bases between. DNA for the CDR3: TGTGCCAGCTCACCACTGGCCAGCAAGGACTCTGGAAACACCATATATTTT. Protein: CASSPLASKDSGNTIYF. Full variable domain (rest looked up from reference TRBV18 and TRBJ1-3): NAGVMQNPRHLVRRRGQEARLRCSPMKGHSHVYWYRQLPEEGLKFMVYLQKENIIDESGMPKERFSAEFPKEGPSILRIQQVVRGDSAAYFCASSPLASKDSGNTIYFGEGSWLTVV.

The chain links TRBV7-2 to TRBJ1-1; D possibly corresponds to TRBD1 (5 bases). The germline V and J ends were trimmed by 4 bases and 0 bases, with 12 bases remaining between them. The V gene's germline CDR1 is SGHTA and CDR2 FQGNSA. This CDR3 spans 15 amino acids. DNA for the CDR3: TGTGCCAGCAGCTCGACGACAGTAATGAACACTGAAGCTTTCTTT. Its translation: CASSSTTVMNTEAFF.

V is TRBV11-3 and J is TRBJ2-7, with no clear D. V dropped 5 bases and J dropped 1 base, with 9 bases sitting between them. The CDR3 covers 13 residues. CDR1 SGHNT and CDR2 YENEEA come from the germline V gene. The CDR3 here is CASSHPSSYEQYV. Here the CDR3 DNA reads TGTGCCAGCAGCCATCCCTCTTCCTACGAGCAGTACGTC.

This chain uses TRBV28 with TRBJ2-3; possibly TRBD2 for D (5 bases). This CDR3 is built from 15 residues. Germline CDR1 MDHEN, CDR2 SYDVKM. Trimming took off 8 bases at V and 4 bases at J, with 19 bases between the two ends. CDR3 sequence: CASLSVTRPADTQYF. The DNA for the CDR3 is TGTGCCAGCCTTAGCGTTACCCGACCGGCAGATACGCAGTATTTT.

This chain links TRBV12-3 or TRBV12-4 with TRBJ2-5; a weak D match, TRBD1 (6 bases). V was clipped by 1 base and J by 3 bases, with 15 bases between them. The CDR3 runs 16 residues. CDR3 in DNA: TGTGCCAGCAGTTTAGTAACAGGGAAGAAAAAAGAGACCCAGTACTTC. As protein: CASSLVTGKKKETQYF.

The chain has TRBV5-6 and TRBJ2-4; 7 bases are a match to TRBD1. With 7 bases clipped from V and 8 bases from J, the junction kept 9 bases outside the gene matches. Germline CDR1 and CDR2: SGHDT and YYEEEE. The CDR3 sequence is 13 residues long. Here the CDR3 reads CASLDRDGDIQYF. In DNA form, the CDR3 reads TGTGCCAGCCTAGACAGGGACGGAGACATTCAGTACTTC.

This clonotype was seen only a few times. V is TRBV6-5 and J is TRBJ2-5; the D call may be TRBD1 or TRBD2 (5 bases each). The CDR3 extends over 14 amino acids. Per germline, CDR1 MNHEY and CDR2 SVGAGI. V was pared by 0 bases and J by 4 bases, with 9 bases between. CDR3 loop: CASSYSERGETQYF. CDR3 bases: TGTGCCAGCAGTTACTCTGAGAGGGGAGAGACCCAGTACTTC.

This rearrangement joins TRBV7-2 to TRBJ2-3; tentative D call: TRBD2 (7 bases). Germline assignment: CDR1 SGHTA and CDR2 FQGNSA. CDR3 length: 14 amino acids. Trimming removed 7 bases at V and 4 bases at J, with 15 bases between. The CDR3 loop is CASKRGAIADTQYF. CDR3 bases: TGTGCCAGCAAACGGGGGGCCATCGCAGATACGCAGTATTTT.

The chain employs TRBV6-1 and TRBJ2-3; D may be TRBD2 (5 bases). V lost 4 bases, J lost 3 bases, and 14 bases lay in between. The CDR3 runs to 15 residues. CDR1 MNHNS and CDR2 SASEGT come from the germline V gene. The CDR3 region has the DNA TGTGCCAGCAGTGTTTCAAGGGAGAGGACAGATACGCAGTATTTT. Its translation: CASSVSRERTDTQYF.

CDR3 loop: CASSLQSSGANVLTF. CDR3 nucleotides: TGTGCCAGCAGTCTACAGAGCTCTGGGGCCAACGTCCTGACTTTC. The rearrangement uses TRBV6-2 or TRBV6-3 and TRBJ2-6, with no clear D. The V gene's germline CDR1 is MNHEY and CDR2 SVGEGT. Deletions cut 5 bases from V and 0 bases from J, with 8 bases between. The CDR3 contains 15 residues.

V usage is TRBV2 and J usage is TRBJ2-3; 8 bases fit TRBD2. CDR3 length: 14 amino acids. The V gene's germline CDR1 is SNHLY and CDR2 FYNNEI. V shed 6 bases and J 5 bases; nucleotides not matched to a gene: 7. The CDR3 loop reads CASRRAGVEDTQYF. In DNA, the CDR3 is TGTGCCAGCAGGAGAGCGGGGGTGGAAGATACGCAGTATTTT.

Notes on this clonotype: This may arise from a read error, as a much more abundant clone is one base away. The rearrangement uses TRBV2 and TRBJ2-3; the match to TRBD1 covers 11 bases. The CDR3 totals 15 residues. Trimming cost V 6 bases and J 4 bases; bases outside gene matches: 6. Germline CDR1 SNHLY, CDR2 FYNNEI. This chain's CDR3 is CASSRTGGTADTQYF. CDR3 DNA: TGTGCCAGCAGCAGGACAGGGGGCACGGCAGATACGCAGTATTTT.

The table lists this clonotype with a few counts. The chain employs TRBV2 and TRBJ2-3; 7 positions match TRBD2. Germline values: CDR1 SNHLY, CDR2 FYNNEI. The V gene end was trimmed by 4 bases and the J gene end by 0 bases; junction bases not matched to a gene: 4. The CDR3 consists of 15 residues. The CDR3 protein is CASSGSGGSTDTQYF. CDR3 nucleotides: TGTGCCAGCAGTGGGTCCGGGGGGAGCACAGATACGCAGTATTTT.

This clonotype was observed a handful of times. The chain has TRBV5-4 and TRBJ2-4; no clear D. Germline CDR1 reads SGHNT; CDR2 reads YYREEE (reference sequence). V was cut by 4 bases and J by 6 bases, with 11 bases left in between. The CDR3 runs to 13 residues. The CDR3: CASSPGATNIQYF. CDR3 nucleotides: TGTGCCAGCAGCCCGGGCGCGACAAACATTCAGTACTTC.

This clonotype was detected ten times or more. The chain combines TRBV5-1 with TRBJ2-2, with 7 bases fitting TRBD1. Per germline, CDR1 SGHRS and CDR2 YFSETQ. The CDR3 is 17 amino acids. V shed 3 bases, J shed 2 bases, and the junction held 10 bases outside the gene matches. The DNA of the CDR3 is TGCGCCAGCAGCTACGAGGTGACAGGGCTAAACACCGGGGAGCTGTTTTTT. Translating gives CASSYEVTGLNTGELFF. Using reference TRBV5-1 and TRBJ2-2 for the parts outside the CDR3, the full variable domain is KAGVTQTPRYLIKTRGQQVTLSCSPISGHRSVSWYQQTPGQGLQFLFEYFSETQRNKGNFPGRFSGRQFSNSRSEMNVSTLELGDSALYLCASSYEVTGLNTGELFFGEGSRLTVL.

This clonotype was seen a handful of times. The CDR3 DNA follows: TGTGCCAGCAGTTTCGTCGGGACGGGAGCCTACGAGCAGTACGTC. Its translation is CASSFVGTGAYEQYV. The V call is TRBV12-3 or TRBV12-4, the J call TRBJ2-7; weak D call: TRBD2 (6 bases). V shed 3 bases and J shed 2 bases, with 14 bases lying between them. The CDR3 extends over 15 amino acids.

A few counts support this clonotype. V and J are TRBV5-1 and TRBJ2-3; D is unresolved. The CDR3 totals 14 residues. V was shortened by 2 bases and J by 3 bases, with 10 bases between the two germline ends. Germline CDR1 SGHRS, CDR2 YFSETQ. DNA for the CDR3: TGCGCCAGCAGCTTAGATTCAGCGACAGATACGCAGTATTTT. This codes for CASSLDSATDTQYF.

This clonotype was observed many times. This rearrangement joins TRBV21-1 to TRBJ2-3; the DNA was not used to check the table's D call, TRBD2. TRBV21-1 is a pseudogene. CDR3 length: 16 amino acids. As DNA, the CDR3 is TGTGCCAGAACGGCCCTAGCGGGGGGGTTCACAGATACGCAGTATTTT. Its protein product is CARTALAGGFTDTQYF.

In its sample, this clonotype was seen many times. V is TRBV20-1 and J is TRBJ1-1; tentatively, D is TRBD1 (6 bases). Per germline, CDR1 DFQATT and CDR2 SNEGSKA (reference sequence). This CDR3 region has 13 residues. V lost 3 bases and J lost 11, with 19 bases in between. The CDR3 DNA is TGCAGTGCTAGCACTGAAGGGGGTCTGAAGGCTTTCTTT. Translating it yields CSASTEGGLKAFF.

This clonotype was detected only a few times. The chain recombines TRBV27 with TRBJ2-3; 10 nucleotides agree with TRBD1. The CDR3 is 20 residues long. Germline loops: CDR1 MNHEY, CDR2 SMNVEV (reference sequence). J gave up 6 bases and V 6 bases, and 24 bases lay outside the gene matches. The CDR3 bases are TGTGCCAGCAGCCGAAACCTATACAATGACAGGGGGCCATTTAGGGATACGCAGTATTTT. The encoded protein is CASSRNLYNDRGPFRDTQYF.

This clonotype was seen more than once but under ten times. The rearrangement joins TRBV5-4 to TRBJ2-7, with D perhaps assigned TRBD1 or TRBD2 (5 bases each). The CDR3 is 14 amino acids. The germline gives CDR1 SGHNT, CDR2 YYREEE (reference sequence). V was clipped by 1 base and J by 6 bases, with 14 bases between them. CDR3: CASSLLWGKCEQYV. In DNA form, the CDR3 reads TGTGCCAGCAGCTTGTTATGGGGGAAGTGCGAGCAGTACGTC.

The rearrangement uses TRBV4-1 and TRBJ1-5, with D unclear. The V and J ends lost 1 base and 4 bases respectively, with 5 bases between them. Germline CDR1 reads MGHRA; CDR2 reads YSYEKL. CDR3 length equals 13 residues. The CDR3 loop reads CASSQASNQPQHF. For the CDR3, the DNA is TGCGCCAGCAGCCAAGCGAGTAATCAGCCCCAGCATTTT.